This TCR beta chain is drawn from a study of blood T cell repertoires in COVID-19. Across the whole study: The analysed material was cDNA or gDNA that came from T cells, B-cell-depleted T cells, or PBMCs.

Original analysis: Amplification of reference gene primers provided the estimated nucleated cell counts. Generated by immunoSEQ multiplex PCR, the TCRdb table keeps only in-frame clones and is missing some. V, J and clone size derive from that table, while D and trimming were established from the DNA sequence. The table includes roughly 90,000 clones, roughly 90% detected once. CDR1 and CDR2 from the germline V gene are SGHNT and YYREEE (reference sequence). Unmatched junction bases numbered 16, after V lost 4 bases and J lost 5 bases. The CDR3 contains 17 residues. The specimen was peripheral blood. The J gene is TRBJ2-3, the V gene TRBV5-4; 7 bases line up with TRBD1. The source is a human donor with active COVID-19. The donor label of this sample is uncertain. CDR3 bases: TGTGCCAGCAGCCCCGGACGAGCAGGCCCAGGGGGAGATACGCAGTATTTT. Translation gives CASSPGRAGPGGDTQYF. The complete variable domain, with remaining parts taken from reference TRBV5-4 and TRBJ2-3, reads ETGVTQSPTHLIKTRGQQVTLRCSSQSGHNTVSWYQQALGQGPQFIFQYYREEENGRGNFPPRFSGLQFPNYSSELNVNALELDDSALYLCASSPGRAGPGGDTQYFGPGTRLTVL.